These T cell receptor beta chains were read from a single sample in a study of T cell changes during pregnancy in multiple sclerosis. Data came from immunoSEQ multiplex PCR; TCRdb stores just in-frame clones and leaves some out. The data show around 80,000 clones, 94% seen once. Sequenced material: peripheral blood, taken in the second trimester of pregnancy. These receptors all come from a female donor in good health, enrolled as a control in a pregnancy study. Both conserved end residues are part of each CDR3. Fields, in order: D gene, clone size, V gene, J gene, CDR3 DNA, CDR3 protein. A D gene is named only where the DNA matches it firmly. Where a row states a size, it is once, few, many or the class of an expanded clone; other rows omit it.

>.|.|TRBV14|TRBJ2-2
TGTGCCAGCAGCCAAGATCAGGACACTAACACCGGGGAGCTGTTTTTT
CASSQDQDTNTGELFF
>TRBD2|.|TRBV5-1|TRBJ2-1
TGCGCCAGCAGCAGGCCTAGCGGGGCTCACAATGAGCAGTTCTTC
CASSRPSGAHNEQFF
>.|once|TRBV4-1|TRBJ1-5
TGCGCCAGCAGCCATGCAGGACAGTTACTTGGGCCCCAGCATTTT
CASSHAGQLLGPQHF
>TRBD2|once|TRBV9|TRBJ2-7
TGTGCCAGCAGCGTAGATGGTAGCGGGAGTTATAAGCAGTACTTC
CASSVDGSGSYKQYF
>TRBD2|.|TRBV4-1|TRBJ2-7
TGCGCCAGCAGCCAAGATCTGTCACGGACTAGCGGAAGCTCCTACGAGCAGTACTTC
CASSQDLSRTSGSSYEQYF
>TRBD2|.|TRBV5-4|TRBJ2-1
TGTGCCAGCAGCTTGGGACTAGCGGGCATTGGCGAGCAGTTCTTC
CASSLGLAGIGEQFF
>.|.|TRBV2|TRBJ1-1
TGTGCCAGCAGTGAACGGACAGAGGGAAACACTGAAGCTTTCTTT
CASSERTEGNTEAFF
>TRBD2|.|TRBV6-1|TRBJ2-1
TGTGCCAGCAAGCCCGTGGGGGGGTCCTACAATGAGCAGTTCTTC
CASKPVGGSYNEQFF
>TRBD2|once|TRBV2|TRBJ2-1
TGTGCCAGCAGTCTCGGACTAGCGGGAGTGGGCGAGCAGTTCTTC
CASSLGLAGVGEQFF
>.|.|TRBV4-1|TRBJ2-1
TGCGCCAGCAGCCAAGATTCCCGGTTCTCCTACAATGAGCAGTTCTTC
CASSQDSRFSYNEQFF